A selection of T cell receptor beta chains follows, all from one sample in a study of T-cell memory formation after mild COVID-19. One entry per CDR3 protein results from TCRdb running MiXCR on the 5' RACE reads. Among about 250,000 distinct CDR3 sequences listed, more than 15% were seen once. Sequencing was performed on PBMCs or a T cell subset sorted from them (not recorded which). These receptors all stem from a man between 18 and 35 years old who had mild COVID-19 (a few samples of this study predate the infection). Cell type and time point are not known. CDR3s include the opening cysteine and the closing phenylalanine or tryptophan. The D gene is left open where the match is weak. Not all rows give a size; the values are once, few, many and, for expanded clones, a class.

d_gene | j_gene | abundance | v_gene | CDR3aa | CDR3nt
NA | TRBJ2-5 | NA | TRBV28 | CASSDRTLQETQYF | TGTGCCAGCAGCGACAGGACACTCCAAGAGACCCAGTACTTC
NA | TRBJ2-3 | NA | TRBV20-1 | CSASSGDTQYF | TGCAGTGCTAGCAGCGGGGATACGCAGTATTTT
NA | TRBJ1-2 | few | TRBV15 | CATSRDSGGEANYGYTF | TGTGCCACCAGCAGAGATAGTGGCGGGGAAGCTAACTATGGCTACACCTTC
NA | TRBJ2-3 | few | TRBV5-1 | CASSLADTLVADTQYF | TGCGCCAGCAGCTTGGCCGACACGTTGGTGGCAGATACGCAGTATTTT
NA | TRBJ2-4 | NA | TRBV2 | CASREQDLAKNIQYF | TGTGCCAGCAGGGAACAAGATCTAGCCAAAAACATTCAGTACTTC
NA | TRBJ1-1 | NA | TRBV24-1 | CATSEAGGTEAFF | TGTGCCACCAGTGAAGCGGGGGGCACTGAAGCTTTCTTT
NA | TRBJ2-5 | NA | TRBV7-9 | CASSLGQAWETQYF | TGTGCCAGCAGCTTAGGACAGGCTTGGGAGACCCAGTACTTC
NA | TRBJ2-5 | many | TRBV7-2 | CASNSVGGPGETQYF | TGTGCCAGCAATTCCGTGGGGGGGCCGGGAGAGACCCAGTACTTC
TRBD1 | TRBJ2-4 | NA | TRBV30 | CAWSAGDRGILYF | TGTGCCTGGAGTGCTGGTGACAGGGGGATTCTGTACTTC
NA | TRBJ2-7 | NA | TRBV6-2/TRBV6-3 | CASKKPGPTYEQYF | TGTGCCAGCAAGAAGCCGGGACCAACCTACGAGCAGTACTTC
NA | TRBJ2-7 | few | TRBV28 | CASSFPGARYEQYF | TGTGCCAGCAGTTTCCCAGGGGCGCGGTACGAGCAGTACTTC
TRBD2 | TRBJ2-1 | NA | TRBV4-2 | CASSHLKGLAGYNEQFF | TGTGCCAGCAGCCACCTCAAGGGACTAGCGGGCTACAATGAGCAGTTCTTC
TRBD1 | TRBJ1-6 | once | TRBV2 | CASTLPPGQGSAPLHF | TGTGCCAGCACCCTTCCACCGGGACAGGGATCGGCACCCCTCCACTTT
NA | TRBJ1-1 | few | TRBV12-3/TRBV12-4 | CASSWTGRGTEAFF | TGTGCCAGCAGTTGGACGGGAAGGGGCACTGAAGCTTTCTTT
NA | TRBJ2-3 | NA | TRBV6-6 | CASGRNTDTQYF | TGTGCCAGTGGCAGGAACACAGATACGCAGTATTTT
TRBD1 | TRBJ1-5 | few | TRBV15 | CATSNRGAQPQHF | TGTGCCACCAGTAACAGGGGTGCACAGCCCCAGCATTTT
TRBD2 | TRBJ2-3 | NA | TRBV15 | CATSTGRGGTDTQYF | TGTGCCACCTCCACCGGGAGGGGGGGCACAGATACGCAGTATTTT
NA | TRBJ2-2 | many | TRBV5-1 | CASSLAGTGELFF | TGCGCCAGCAGCTTGGCCGGGACCGGGGAGCTGTTTTTT
NA | TRBJ2-3 | many | TRBV7-2 | CASSAHPLSSSTDTQYF | TGTGCCAGCAGCGCTCACCCACTTTCTTCTAGCACAGATACGCAGTATTTT
NA | TRBJ2-3 | NA | TRBV6-2/TRBV6-3 | CASSYSRDRELYF | TGTGCCAGCAGTTACTCAAGGGACCGCGAACTGTATTTT
NA | TRBJ1-5 | few | TRBV5-4 | CASSFQGGGAPQHF | TGTGCCAGCAGCTTCCAGGGTGGCGGAGCGCCCCAGCATTTT
NA | TRBJ1-2 | NA | TRBV20-1 | CSARPLRDTYGYTF | TGCAGTGCTAGACCCTTGAGGGACACTTATGGCTACACCTTC
NA | TRBJ2-2 | few | TRBV4-3 | CASSQDRGAITGELFF | TGCGCCAGCAGCCAAGATAGAGGGGCCATAACCGGGGAGCTGTTTTTT
TRBD2 | TRBJ2-1 | NA | TRBV7-2 | CASKNSGGPGEQFF | TGTGCCAGCAAGAATAGCGGGGGGCCCGGTGAGCAGTTCTTC
NA | TRBJ2-5 | few | TRBV11-2 | CASSLGPRPYQETQYF | TGTGCCAGCAGCTTAGGCCCCCGGCCGTACCAAGAGACCCAGTACTTC
NA | TRBJ1-4 | NA | TRBV5-1 | CASSRSANEKLFF | TGCGCCAGCAGCCGGTCGGCTAATGAAAAACTGTTTTTT
TRBD1 | TRBJ1-1 | NA | TRBV10-2 | CASSESWDRERYTEAFF | TGCGCCAGCAGTGAGTCGTGGGACAGGGAGAGATACACTGAAGCTTTCTTT
TRBD1 | TRBJ1-1 | NA | TRBV7-9 | CASSWGQGTTTEAFF | TGTGCCAGCAGCTGGGGACAGGGAACCACCACTGAAGCTTTCTTT
TRBD2 | TRBJ2-2 | NA | TRBV7-9 | CASSPRAGGETGELFF | TGTGCCAGCAGCCCCAGAGCGGGGGGCGAAACCGGGGAGCTGTTTTTT
TRBD1 | TRBJ2-3 | few | TRBV5-5 | CASSLEGAPSTDTQYF | TGTGCCAGCAGCTTGGAGGGGGCGCCTAGCACAGATACGCAGTATTTT
NA | TRBJ2-3 | few | TRBV18 | CASSPRVTATDTQYF | TGTGCCAGCTCACCACGGGTTACAGCTACAGATACGCAGTATTTT
NA | TRBJ2-7 | few | TRBV12-3/TRBV12-4 | CASSLGLTYEQYF | TGTGCCAGCAGTTTGGGACTGACCTACGAGCAGTACTTC
TRBD2 | TRBJ2-5 | many | TRBV6-1 | CASSELAGGQETQYF | TGTGCCAGCAGTGAACTAGCGGGGGGGCAAGAGACCCAGTACTTC
NA | TRBJ1-1 | few | TRBV4-2 | CASSQGNIPTEAFF | TGTGCCAGCAGCCAGGGAAATATTCCCACTGAAGCTTTCTTT
NA | TRBJ2-7 | many | TRBV7-9 | CASSLGTLAYEQYF | TGTGCCAGCAGCCTGGGGACACTGGCCTACGAGCAGTACTTC
NA | TRBJ2-5 | NA | TRBV6-2/TRBV6-3 | CASVRTVFETQYF | TGTGCCAGCGTAAGGACAGTTTTTGAGACCCAGTACTTC
TRBD2 | TRBJ2-7 | few | TRBV7-2 | CASSLERGLGEQYF | TGTGCCAGCAGCTTAGAGCGGGGGCTGGGGGAGCAGTACTTC
NA | TRBJ2-5 | few | TRBV20-1 | CSASLGPPETQYF | TGCAGTGCTAGTTTGGGCCCCCCGGAGACCCAGTACTTC
NA | TRBJ1-4 | few | TRBV3-1 | CASSQDSYATNEKLFF | TGTGCCAGCAGCCAAGATAGTTATGCAACTAATGAAAAACTGTTTTTT
NA | TRBJ2-2 | few | TRBV7-3 | CASSLMGRNTGELFF | TGTGCCAGCAGCTTAATGGGGCGTAACACCGGGGAGCTGTTTTTT
NA | TRBJ1-3 | NA | TRBV7-2 | CASSSPTGDSGNTIYF | TGTGCCAGCAGCTCACCGACAGGTGACTCTGGAAACACCATATATTTT
NA | TRBJ1-6 | few | TRBV7-2 | CASSLASRGSNSPLHF | TGTGCCAGCAGCTTAGCGAGCAGGGGATCTAATTCACCCCTCCACTTT